These 9 T cell receptor beta chains came from one sample sequenced in a study of immune heterogeneity within non-small cell lung tumors. Multiplex PCR relied on 32 V and 13 J primers to amplify TCR beta CDR3. In TCRdb, the multiplex PCR reads were re-called with MiXCR into one record per CDR3 protein. The sample carries under 25,000 distinct CDR3 sequences, less than 35% recorded once. The authors used roughly 600 ng of bulk tumor genomic DNA per sample as template. While surgery was under way, several biopsies spaced far apart were taken per primary tumor. Patients went through curative surgery, and their non-small cell lung cancer was untreated and newly diagnosed. Material for sequencing was lung tumor tissue. Source of these receptors: a man aged 35-49 years with non-small cell lung cancer.

This clonotype was seen just once. At one end, the junction sequence differs from germline, possibly due to a read error. The chain has TRBV4-3 and TRBJ1-3; D uncertain. Germline CDR1 LGHNA, CDR2 YSLEER. This CDR3 has 15 residues. The CDR3 DNA sequence: TGCGCCAACAGCCAAGACGGGGTGTCTGGAAACACCATATATTTT. Translated: CANSQDGVSGNTIYF.

The sample holds a few counts of this clonotype. The rearrangement joins TRBV4-1 to TRBJ2-1; TRBD2 matches 8 bases. Germline V gene sequence: CDR1 MGHRA, CDR2 YSYEKL. The CDR3 is made up of 15 amino acids. The V segment lost 1 base and the J segment 7 bases; nucleotides outside the gene matches: 6. As DNA, the CDR3 is TGCGCCAGCAGCCAAGGAGCGGGAGTGGGGAATGAGCAGTTCTTC. The encoded protein is CASSQGAGVGNEQFF.

This clonotype was found many times. The gene calls are TRBV4-1 and TRBJ1-2; D may be TRBD1 (6 bases). The germline V and J ends were trimmed by 0 bases and 8 bases, with 13 bases remaining between them. CDR3 length: 14 amino acids. Germline V gene data show CDR1 as MGHRA and CDR2 as YSYEKL. The CDR3 sequence is CASSQERARGGYTF. DNA of the CDR3: TGCGCCAGCAGCCAAGAAAGGGCCAGGGGCGGCTACACCTTC.

Comment on this clonotype: This may be a read error: a much more frequent sequence differs by one nucleotide. As the CDR3 is not closed by the conserved phenylalanine or tryptophan, this likely results from a read error. The V call is TRBV7-2, the J call TRBJ2-1; D remains ambiguous. The CDR3 contains 14 residues. CDR1 SGHTA and CDR2 FQGNSA come from the germline V gene. Deletions cut 3 bases from V and 5 bases from J, with 11 bases between. CDR3 residues: CASSFRQANNEQFY. The CDR3 nucleotides are TGTGCCAGCAGCTTTAGGCAGGCAAACAATGAGCAGTTCTAC.

This clonotype was counted at least ten times. The CDR3 here is CASSQGQSLYGYTF. The CDR3 region has the DNA TGTGCCAGCAGCCAAGGTCAGAGCCTCTATGGCTACACCTTC. The chain is built from TRBV3-1 and TRBJ1-2; D call uncertain. V was cut by 1 base and J by 4 bases, with 10 bases left in between. The CDR3 is 14 amino acids. Germline values: CDR1 LGHDT, CDR2 YNNKEL (reference sequence).

This clonotype has at least ten counts. The chain uses TRBV18 and TRBJ2-3, with D possibly called TRBD1 or TRBD2 (5 bases each). The ends were cut back, 5 bases at V and 5 bases at J, with 11 bases in the middle. Germline values: CDR1 KGHSH, CDR2 LQKENI. This CDR3 spans 13 amino acids. The CDR3 spells CASSTGPLDTQYF. CDR3 DNA: TGTGCCAGCTCAACGGGACCCTTAGATACGCAGTATTTT. Full variable domain (missing parts from reference TRBV18 and TRBJ2-3): NAGVMQNPRHLVRRRGQEARLRCSPMKGHSHVYWYRQLPEEGLKFMVYLQKENIIDESGMPKERFSAEFPKEGPSILRIQQVVRGDSAAYFCASSTGPLDTQYFGPGTRLTVL.

V usage is TRBV5-1 and J usage is TRBJ2-7; the D call may be TRBD1 or TRBD2 (6 bases each). Germline CDR1 reads SGHRS; CDR2 reads YFSETQ. CDR3 length: 15 amino acids. The V end was cut by 1 base, the J end by 0 bases, with 11 bases between. CDR3: CASSLSGAASYEQYF. The CDR3 DNA sequence: TGCGCCAGCAGCTTGTCGGGGGCGGCCTCCTACGAGCAGTACTTC.

The gene calls are TRBV5-1 and TRBJ2-6; D could derive from TRBD1 or TRBD2 (6 bases each). Deletions cut 4 bases from V and 2 bases from J, with 16 bases between. Germline assignment: CDR1 SGHRS and CDR2 YFSETQ. CDR3 size: 17 residues. The CDR3 sequence is CASSPWRGSAGANVLTF. CDR3 DNA: TGCGCCAGCAGCCCCTGGAGGGGGAGCGCTGGGGCCAACGTCCTGACTTTC.

The table lists this clonotype with many counts. V and J are TRBV19 and TRBJ1-2, with 7 bases that match TRBD1. The CDR3 is 14 residues long. Germline-derived CDR1 and CDR2 are LNHDA and SQIVND (reference sequence). Trimming took 6 bases from V and 4 from J; bases not matched to a gene: 8. CDR3 in amino acids: CASSIKRDSYGYTF. The CDR3 region has the DNA TGTGCCAGTAGCATTAAAAGGGACAGCTATGGCTACACCTTC.